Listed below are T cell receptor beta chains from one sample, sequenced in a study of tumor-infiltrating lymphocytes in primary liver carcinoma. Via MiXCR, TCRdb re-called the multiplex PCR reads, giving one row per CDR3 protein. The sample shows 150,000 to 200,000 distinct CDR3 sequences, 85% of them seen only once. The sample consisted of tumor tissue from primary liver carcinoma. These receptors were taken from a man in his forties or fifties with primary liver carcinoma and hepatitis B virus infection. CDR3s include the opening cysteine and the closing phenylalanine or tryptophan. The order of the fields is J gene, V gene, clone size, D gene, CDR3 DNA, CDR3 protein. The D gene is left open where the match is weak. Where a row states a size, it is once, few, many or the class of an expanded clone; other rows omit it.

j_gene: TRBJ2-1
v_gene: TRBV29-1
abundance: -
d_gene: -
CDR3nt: TGTAGCGTTCTTGACAACGAGCCGTTCTTC
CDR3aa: CSVLDNEPFF

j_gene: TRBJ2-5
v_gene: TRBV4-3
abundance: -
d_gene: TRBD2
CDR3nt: TGCGCCAGCAGCCAAGCGCCTAGCGGGAGGATTGGTGAGACCCTGTACTTC
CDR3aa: CASSQAPSGRIGETLYF

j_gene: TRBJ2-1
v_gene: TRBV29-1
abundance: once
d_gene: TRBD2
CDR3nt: TGCAGCGCGGGAGGGGCTAGCGGGAACCGGTTCTTC
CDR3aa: CSAGGASGNRFF

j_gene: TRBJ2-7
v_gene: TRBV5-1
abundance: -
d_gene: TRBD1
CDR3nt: TGCGCCAGCAGCCCGGACAGGGGGCCCTACGAGCAGTACTTC
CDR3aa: CASSPDRGPYEQYF

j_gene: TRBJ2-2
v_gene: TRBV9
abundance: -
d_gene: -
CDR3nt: TGTGCCAGCACCCAACGAGGGGACGGGAGCACCGGGGAGCTGTTTTTT
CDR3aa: CASTQRGDGSTGELFF

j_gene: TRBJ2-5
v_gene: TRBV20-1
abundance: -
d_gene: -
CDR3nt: TGCAGTGCTAGTTCGCATCAAGAGATCCAGTACTTC
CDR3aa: CSASSHQEIQYF

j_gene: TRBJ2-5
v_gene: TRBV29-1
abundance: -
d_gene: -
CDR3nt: TGTAGCGTTGAAGCGGACAGTGGGCGAACAGAGACCCAGTACTTC
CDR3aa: CSVEADSGRTETQYF

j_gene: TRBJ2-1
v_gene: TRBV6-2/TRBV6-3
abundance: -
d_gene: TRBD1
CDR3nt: TGTCCCAGCAGTTACCCGGACAGGAGCTCATACAATGAGCAGTTCTTC
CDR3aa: CPSSYPDRSSYNEQFF

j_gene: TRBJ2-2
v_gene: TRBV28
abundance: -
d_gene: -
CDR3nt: TGTGCCAGCAGATCCCCGGGGGGCGCCGGGGAGCTGTTGTTT
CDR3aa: CASRSPGGAGELLF

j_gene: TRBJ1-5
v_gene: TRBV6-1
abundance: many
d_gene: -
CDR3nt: TGTGCCAGCAGTGTACTCCAAGGTCAGCCCCAGCATTTT
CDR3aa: CASSVLQGQPQHF

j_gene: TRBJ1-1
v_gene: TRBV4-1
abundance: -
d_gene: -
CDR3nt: TGCGCCAGCAACCAAGACCCGCGGGCGGGTGAAGTTTTCTTT
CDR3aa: CASNQDPRAGEVFF

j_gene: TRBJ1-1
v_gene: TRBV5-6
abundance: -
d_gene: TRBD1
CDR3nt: TGTACCAGCAGCGCACAACAGGGGCGGACTGAGGCTTTCTTT
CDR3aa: CTSSAQQGRTEAFF

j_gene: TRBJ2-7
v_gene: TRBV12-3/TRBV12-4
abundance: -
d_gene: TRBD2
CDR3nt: TGTACCAGCACCGCAGGGACTAACCCTTACGAGCATTACTTC
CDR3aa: CTSTAGTNPYEHYF

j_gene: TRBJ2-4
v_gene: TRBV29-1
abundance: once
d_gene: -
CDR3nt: TGCAGCGTTGAAAAGGCGGTTCTAGCAAAAAACATTCAGAACTTC
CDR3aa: CSVEKAVLAKNIQNF

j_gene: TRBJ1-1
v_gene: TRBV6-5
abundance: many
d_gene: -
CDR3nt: TGTGCCAGCAGGAGCCTCGTTGCCCCTGAAGCTTTCTTT
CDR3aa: CASRSLVAPEAFF

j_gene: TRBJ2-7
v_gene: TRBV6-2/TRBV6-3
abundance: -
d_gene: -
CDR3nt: TGTGCCAGCTCTGGGCGTTATCCCTACGAGCAGTATTTC
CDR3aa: CASSGRYPYEQYF

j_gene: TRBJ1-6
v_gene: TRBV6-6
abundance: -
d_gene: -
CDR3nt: TGTGCCACCAGACCCTCGCGGGGTGTTAATTCACCCCCCCACTTT
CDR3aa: CATRPSRGVNSPPHF

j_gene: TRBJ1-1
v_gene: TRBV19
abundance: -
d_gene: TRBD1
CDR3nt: TGTGCCAGTAGGACGGGACAGGGGGTTGGAGGGACTGAAGCTTTCTTT
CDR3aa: CASRTGQGVGGTEAFF

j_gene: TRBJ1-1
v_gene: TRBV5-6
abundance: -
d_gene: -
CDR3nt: TGTGCCAGCAGCGCACTACAGTGGCGGACTGAAGCTTTCTTT
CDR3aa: CASSALQWRTEAFF

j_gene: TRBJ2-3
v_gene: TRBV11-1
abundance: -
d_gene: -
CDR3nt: TGTGCCAGCAGCTCTGGGGGAAGCTCTTTTAGGGCCCGCACACATACGCAGTATTTT
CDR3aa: CASSSGGSSFRARTHTQYF

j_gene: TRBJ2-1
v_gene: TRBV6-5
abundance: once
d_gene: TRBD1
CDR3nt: TGTGCCAGCAGTCTACAGGGGTCCTATATTGAGCGGTTCTTC
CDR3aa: CASSLQGSYIERFF

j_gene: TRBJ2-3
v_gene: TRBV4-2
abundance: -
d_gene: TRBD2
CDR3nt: TGTGCCAGCAGCCAAATTGAGGGTGGTAGCGGGGGAACAGATACGCAGTATTTT
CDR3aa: CASSQIEGGSGGTDTQYF

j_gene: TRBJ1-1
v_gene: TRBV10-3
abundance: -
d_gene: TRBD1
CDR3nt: TGTGCCATCACTGCTCCGGACAGGGGTACCGAAGCTTTCTTT
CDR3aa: CAITAPDRGTEAFF

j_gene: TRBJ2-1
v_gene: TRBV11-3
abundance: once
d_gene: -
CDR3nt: TGTGCCAGCAGGTTAAATGCCAATGAACAGTGCTTC
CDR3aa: CASRLNANEQCF

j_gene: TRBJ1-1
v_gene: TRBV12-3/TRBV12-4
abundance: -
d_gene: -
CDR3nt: TGTACCAGCGCCACGACGGAGAACATTGAAGCTTTCTTT
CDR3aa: CTSATTENIEAFF

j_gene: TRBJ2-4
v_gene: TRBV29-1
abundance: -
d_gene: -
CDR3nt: TGCAGCGTTGAAAAGGCGGTTCTAGTCAACAACATTCAGTACTTC
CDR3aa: CSVEKAVLVNNIQYF

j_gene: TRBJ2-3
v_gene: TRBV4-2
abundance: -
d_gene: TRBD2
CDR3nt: TGTGCCAGCACCCAAGTCTATGCGGGAGGTTCCACAGATACGCAGTATTTT
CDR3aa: CASTQVYAGGSTDTQYF

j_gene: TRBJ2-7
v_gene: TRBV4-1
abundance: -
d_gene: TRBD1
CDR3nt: TGCGCCAGCAGCCAAGGGGGACGACAGGGGCTATCCTACGAGCAGTACTTC
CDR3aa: CASSQGGRQGLSYEQYF

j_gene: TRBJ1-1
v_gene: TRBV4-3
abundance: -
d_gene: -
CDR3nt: TGCGCCAGTAGCCAGGGGACGACCACTGAAGCTTTCTTT
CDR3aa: CASSQGTTTEAFF

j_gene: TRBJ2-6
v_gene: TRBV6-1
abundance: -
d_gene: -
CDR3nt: TGTGGCAGCAGAACCAGCCCCAACTCTGGGGCCAACTTCCTGACTTTC
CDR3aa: CGSRTSPNSGANFLTF

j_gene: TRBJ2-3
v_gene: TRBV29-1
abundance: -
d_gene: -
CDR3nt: TGCAGCGTTGAGGGCGGGGCCGATATCACAGATACACAGTATTTT
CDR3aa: CSVEGGADITDTQYF

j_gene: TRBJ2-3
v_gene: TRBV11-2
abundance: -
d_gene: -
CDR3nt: TGTGCAAGCAACTTCCCAGGGCCAGATACGCAGTATTTT
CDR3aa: CASNFPGPDTQYF

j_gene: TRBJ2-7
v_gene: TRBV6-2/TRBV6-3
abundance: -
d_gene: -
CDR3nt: TGTGCCAACAGCTCCCTACTAACGGACTACGAGCAATACTTC
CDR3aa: CANSSLLTDYEQYF